This T cell receptor (beta chain) was profiled in a study of shared clonotypes between healthy human individuals (dated by TCRdb to between 2020 and 2021). About the study as a whole: The cohort included three men and a couple of women between 18 and 49 years of age. For each donor, CD4 naive and CD4 memory were each given three plates, CD8 naive was given two plates, and CD8 memory was given one plate. The study deeply sequenced blood TCR repertoires of roughly five healthy adults to estimate repertoire size and the extent of clonotype sharing between individuals. To increase sequencing depth and limit assay-specific biases, TCR repertoire library preparation and sequencing were carried out by different laboratories using diverse techniques. Leukapheresis yielded between about 0.94 and 9 billion PBMCs per donor. Broad study findings and their caveats: Sharing across several donors was observed for about 5% of naive CD4, 3% to 3.5% of naive CD8, about 2.5% of memory CD4, and around 0.4% of memory CD8 clonotypes. Based on pairwise subsampling, the degree of clonotype sharing among donors was expected to be affected by sequencing depth. Higher generation probabilities were observed for clonotypes shared by all four sorted-subset donors than for non-shared clonotypes. Naive subsets generally had larger estimated clonotype richness than memory subsets did. Sampling was limited to blood, and TCR repertoires in tissue likely differ from TCR repertoires in blood. Because the study included only a small number of donors, the genetic and exposure-history diversity represented was limited. Even with the large sequencing depth, rarefaction of the sorted-subset datasets indicated that sequencing was incomplete.

Details on this clone: What antigen it recognizes has not been identified. Per-base qualities were not stored, and no clone one base away is much larger.

Using the deep immunoSEQ assay, TCR CDR3 regions were amplified from genomic DNA by multiplex PCR. Genomic DNA extracted from each cell subset was distributed evenly over all wells of several immunoSEQ 96-well plates, and each plate served as one replicate. Each replicate PCR for sorted subsets received around 0.2 ug genomic DNA, equal to roughly 29,000 T cell genomes. Purified libraries were measured with a Qubit 3.0 fluorometer, size-checked on a Bioanalyzer 2100, and measured again with the KAPA Library Quantification kit. Every immunoSEQ 96-well plate was sequenced on a separate single-read 150-cycle Illumina NextSeq 550 flow cell. On the study's bioinformatics: Because the immunoSEQ output held only junctional sequences and lacked quality scores, the filtering could not match the filtering applied to full-length reads. Sequences were annotated with PyIR, a Python wrapper for IgBLAST v1.9, using IMGT germline references to assign V/J genes and CDR3. Reads were removed for weak V/J assignments (E-value above 1e-6), missing CDR3, stop codons, out-of-frame junctions, or ambiguous translated residues. V3J clonotypes were defined as sequences sharing an identical inferred V gene, J gene, and CDR3 amino acid sequence. To compute the percentage overlap between repertoires, the number of shared unique clonotypes was divided by the size of the smaller repertoire. Richness of each repertoire was evaluated using RTK rarefaction, the Chao1 estimator, and Recon v2.1 estimates of unobserved clonotypes. Generation probabilities were computed with OLGA for all TCRbeta clonotypes obtained by the gDNA method from four donors. TCRdb re-hosts the immuneACCESS table, in-frame sequences only. Its copies lack some clones; in the studies checked, an unresolved V gene accounts for under half of them, and the cause for the rest is not known. The V and J calls and clone size were taken over from that table, and D and trimming were inferred from the DNA. The sample records some 2,000,000 clones, 95% of which are singletons. The biggest ten clones account for over 0.1% of the sample.

Donors were healthy HIV-negative adults with no recently reported acute infections or vaccinations. All donors were Caucasian adults living in Nashville, Tennessee, USA. CD4+ T cells were enriched by magnetic negative selection, after which naive cells were positively selected on CD45RA and the negative fraction was taken as the memory subset. Blood was collected by leukapheresis, and PBMCs were isolated by Ficoll-Histopaque density gradient centrifugation and then cryopreserved in liquid nitrogen vapor phase. Analytical flow cytometry was used to check the purity and quantity of every magnetically sorted T cell population. Genomic DNA was isolated from every sorted fraction and measured by UV absorbance on a Nanodrop 2000c. The receptor's source is a man younger than 35 in good health. The sample was naive CD4+ T cells sorted from blood. The sample's cell subset or site, from its label and the paper: CD45RA+ positively selected.

The CDR3 in this case is CASSHTRITYEQYF. The DNA reads as follows: TGTGCCAGTAGTCACACACGAATCACCTACGAGCAGTACTTC. The sequence is built from TRBV19 and TRBJ2-7, with the D gene not clear enough to name. Taken from the germline V gene (reference sequence), the CDR1 and CDR2 loops are LNHDA and SQIVND. A distance of 13 bases separates the germline ends of V and J, which lose 5 bases and 2 bases respectively. The CDR3 measures 14 amino acids from cysteine to phenylalanine. Only CDR3 DNA is held: 42 bases, read in frame from base 1.